What follows describes a single T cell receptor beta chain. Antigen specificity is unknown. Looked up from germline, CDR1 is MNHNS and CDR2 is SASEGT. The CDR3 has 15 residues. The V end was cut by 0 bases, the J end by 6 bases, with 13 bases between. This PCR relied on a set of 60 Vbeta primers and 13 Jbeta primers. Method: immunoSEQ multiplex PCR; TCRdb's copy keeps in-frame clones and lacks some. This sample has about 270,000 clones, with more than 55% found just once. The data were obtained in a study of cytomegalovirus exposure and HLA in healthy donors. Study overall: Early released data had about 85 million unique TCRs, all coming from HLA-typed donors. Findings of the study overall: Per a later analysis, HLA-associated TCR beta chains showed more clonal expansion than other, equally common TCR beta chains.

The sequencing input was PBMCs. The clonotype originates from a female donor in good health and CMV-seronegative. The rearrangement links TRBV6-1 to TRBJ2-3; D uncertain. CDR3 residues: CASSEARPQADTQYF. CDR3 in DNA: TGTGCCAGCAGTGAAGCGCGGCCGCAAGCGGATACGCAGTATTTT.